Listed below are T cell receptor beta chains from one sample, sequenced in a study of OX40 agonist ivuxolimab in advanced cancers. Repertoires were generated with immunoSEQ multiplex PCR, while TCRdb's copy carries only in-frame clones and drops some. The sample carries about 61,000 clones, more than 85% recorded once. This sample comprised CD4+ or CD8+ T cells sorted from blood, obtained in a trial of the OX40 agonist ivuxolimab. All receptors derive from an adult with an advanced solid tumor such as melanoma, head and neck, liver or kidney cancer. CDR3s include the opening cysteine and the closing phenylalanine or tryptophan. A D gene is named only where the DNA matches it firmly. The size of a clone is reported for some rows only, either as once, few or many, or as a class for expanded clones.

>-|15|-|TRBV4-1|TRBJ2-1
TGCGCCAGCAGCCAAGCCCGGGCGCCCTACAATGAGCAGTTCTTC
CASSQARAPYNEQFF
>TRBD1|17|-|TRBV10-3|TRBJ1-2
TGTGCCATCAGTGGCGGGACAGGCCATGGGGCCAACTATGGCTACACCTTC
CAISGGTGHGANYGYTF
>-|16|-|TRBV5-5|TRBJ2-2
TGTGCCAGCAGCTTGGATCTTGATCTGGTCACCGGGGAGCTGTTTTTT
CASSLDLDLVTGELFF
>-|14|-|TRBV11-2|TRBJ1-6
TGTGCCAGCAGCCCGGGGACAACTAATTCACCCCTCCACTTT
CASSPGTTNSPLHF
>-|15|medium-sized|TRBV5-4|TRBJ1-2
TGTGCCAGCAGCTTGGGTGATCAGGGAAGCTATGGCTACACCTTC
CASSLGDQGSYGYTF
>-|14|-|TRBV5-1|TRBJ1-1
TGCGCCAGCAGCGGGGGGAACCCGAACACTGAAGCTTTCTTT
CASSGGNPNTEAFF
>-|15|-|TRBV6-1|TRBJ2-6
TGTGCCAGCGAGGACCTAAGCTCTGGGGCCAACGTCCTGACTTTC
CASEDLSSGANVLTF
>TRBD2|15|-|TRBV2|TRBJ2-5
TGTGCCAGCAGCGGGGTAGCGGGGTACCAAGAGACCCAGTACTTC
CASSGVAGYQETQYF
>-|14|few|TRBV5-4|TRBJ1-1
TGTGCCAGCAGTTTCGGTGGGGCAAACACTGAAGCTTTCTTT
CASSFGGANTEAFF
>TRBD1|14|-|TRBV2|TRBJ1-5
TGTGCCAGCAGTCCTACAGGGGGCAATCAGCCCCAGCATTTT
CASSPTGGNQPQHF
>TRBD1|16|-|TRBV27|TRBJ1-4
TGTGCCAGCACCGCCGGGACAGGGGTTCGGAGGGAAAAACTGTTTTTT
CASTAGTGVRREKLFF
>-|13|few|TRBV30|TRBJ1-2
TGTGCCTGGAGTGGGCGGCCTTTTTATGGCTACACCTTC
CAWSGRPFYGYTF
>TRBD1|13|-|TRBV5-1|TRBJ2-7
TGCGCCAGCAGCTTTCAGGGGGCGAGGGAGCAGTACTTC
CASSFQGAREQYF
>TRBD2|15|-|TRBV6-1|TRBJ2-1
TGTGCCAGCAGTGGGAGGACTAGCGGCCTCAATGAGCAGTTCTTC
CASSGRTSGLNEQFF
>TRBD1|16|-|TRBV7-9|TRBJ1-3
TGTGCCAGCAGCTCCTTAACACAGGGGGCTGGAAACACCATATATTTT
CASSSLTQGAGNTIYF
>TRBD1|14|-|TRBV10-3|TRBJ2-7
TGTGCCATCAGTGACTTGACAGGGACCCACGAGCAGTACTTC
CAISDLTGTHEQYF
>-|15|-|TRBV6-1|TRBJ1-5
TGTGCCAGCAGTGGACCGGGGGGAGGCAATCAGCCCCAGCATTTT
CASSGPGGGNQPQHF
>TRBD1|13|once|TRBV29-1|TRBJ2-5
TGCAGCGTTGTAGGGACAGCAAAAGAGACCCAGTACTTC
CSVVGTAKETQYF
>-|15|-|TRBV6-1|TRBJ2-7
TGTGCCAGCAGTGAAGCCGGGGCCGCCCCCTACGAGCAGTACTTC
CASSEAGAAPYEQYF
>-|15|-|TRBV18|TRBJ2-3
TGTGCCAGCTCAGTAAACGGACAGAGCACAGATACGCAGTATTTT
CASSVNGQSTDTQYF
>TRBD2|19|once|TRBV9|TRBJ2-5
TGTGCCAGCAGCGCGTCCGGGACTAGCGGGGGACGCCTACAAGAGACCCAGTACTTC
CASSASGTSGGRLQETQYF
>TRBD1|17|-|TRBV9|TRBJ1-4
TGTGCCAGCAGCGCGGGGACAGGGGGCCGGACTAATGAAAAACTGTTTTTT
CASSAGTGGRTNEKLFF
>-|15|-|TRBV18|TRBJ2-7
TGTGCCAGCTCACCCGGTTCAGGGCAACTCTACGAGCAGTACTTC
CASSPGSGQLYEQYF
>TRBD2|17|-|TRBV4-2|TRBJ2-6
TGTGCCAGCAGCCAAAAACTAGCGCACTCTGGGGCCAACGTCCTGACTTTC
CASSQKLAHSGANVLTF
>-|18|-|TRBV18|TRBJ2-6
TGTGCCAGCTCCCCGGGAAGGCTTTCGACCTCTGGGGCCAACGTCCTGACTTTC
CASSPGRLSTSGANVLTF
>TRBD1|15|few|TRBV2|TRBJ1-5
TGTGCCAGCAGTGAGTACAGGGGGGATGGTTTACCCCAGCATTTT
CASSEYRGDGLPQHF